This paragraph reports one T cell receptor (beta chain). Its antigen is not yet known. No base quality values were provided; no much bigger clone lies one nucleotide off. Only healthy Caucasian donors were included. Three pairs of female monozygotic twins, all aged about 18 to 29 years, made up the twin cohort. Peripheral blood mononuclear cells were used as the source from which RNA for TCR libraries was isolated. This sample was included in a study of identical twins (dated by TCRdb to about 2016). Background on the whole study: The study deep-sequenced TCR alpha and beta repertoires from monozygotic twins, unrelated adults of various ages and cord blood to test whether fetal clonotypes persist. To rule out contamination, replicate twin experiments were performed at different times with different library preparation protocols.

The method was 5' RACE. Reads for this sample came from an Illumina HiSeq 2000. A universal primer binding site was introduced by template switching, and a unique molecular identifier was present in the final cDNA, enabling accurate counting of TCR cDNA molecules. Specific primers in the conserved constant-segment region were used to synthesize first-strand cDNA for TCR alpha and beta chains. Each cDNA library was double barcoded, with a SMART-Mk sample barcode plus Illumina barcodes, to control for contamination. TruSeq adapter sequences and Illumina sample barcodes were added in two successive PCR steps. The Illumina HiSeq platform was used with custom primers to sequence TCR alpha and beta cDNA libraries. The study's processing was this. MiGEC processed the raw reads to extract unique molecular identifiers, while MiXCR was used to determine the CDR3 positions. For each individual, recombination models were inferred using an EM algorithm with the repgenHMM and IGoR tools. The analysis of shared clonotypes was done with the tcR package in R, with sharing normalized by the product of cloneset sizes. Out-of-frame nonproductive sequences were analyzed to study raw recombination free of thymic and clonal selection effects. TCRdb reanalyzed the raw reads on its own, using fastp at Q25 for trimming and MiXCR for clone calling, and kept in-frame beta chains. Identical CDR3 protein sequences are pooled into one entry, listed with their most common genes and DNA. TCRdb, not the original authors, processed these V and J calls. Within this sample are 500,000 to 700,000 distinct CDR3 sequences, with 7.1% of them counted one time only. Approximately 1.5% of the sample is in the top ten clones.

Including the terminal cysteine and phenylalanine, the CDR3 comprises 14 residues. Only the CDR3 DNA is retained, 42 bases long and in frame from the first base. V and J are trimmed by 4 bases and 7 bases, and the gene matches miss 5 bases of the junction. From a lookup of the germline V gene (reference sequence), CDR1 and CDR2 are SEHNR and FQNEAQ. What the work shows at the level of the full study, not this receptor alone: Recombination models systematically underestimated out-of-frame TCR alpha sharing in monozygotic twins but agreed with sharing between unrelated individuals. Compared with coincidental sharing between unrelated individuals, out-of-frame TCR alpha sequences shared between twins showed an excess of sequences with low generation probability. Excess twin sharing in beta out-of-frame sequences was weaker because fewer shared sequences lowered the signal-to-noise ratio. Because the same donors could not be followed over many years, conclusions were based on cross-sectional statistical analysis. Invariant T cells such as MAIT and iNKT could partly confound zero-insertion analyses, although diverse VJ usage argued against such confounding for most clonotypes. Fewer insertions were carried by abundant cord blood beta clonotypes; a weaker similar trend was observed in young adult naive repertoires, while no such trend was observed in memory repertoires.

The sample was also reused in another study, on yellow fever vaccine responses in identical twins. The second source states: According to the authors, the vaccine-induced T cell response in identical twins seemed to be partly convergent and partly specific to each individual. In identical twins, the study followed T cell clones that responded to the vaccine with precision.

The chain is made from TRBV7-9 and TRBJ1-4, and 8 bases in between align with TRBD1. Sequencing was carried out using PBMCs. This TCR derives from a woman aged 18-35 years in good health. The base sequence is TGTGCCAGCAGCTACACAGGGGGTAGTGAAAAACTGTTTTTT. This sequence encodes CASSYTGGSEKLFF.